This T cell receptor (beta chain) is from a study of human versus mouse CDR3 diversity and MHC coevolution. Sequenced by immunoSEQ multiplex PCR; TCRdb stores in-frame clones only, minus some. The repertoire holds tens of thousands of clones, about 93% seen once, with approximately 20% in the top ten. The sequenced sample was naive CD4+ T cells from blood. Noted subset: CD45RO-negative CD62L-positive naive CD4 T cells. The TCR comes from a person in their sixties or seventies in good health.

CDR3 residues: CASSLDGTGEETQYF. CDR3 nucleotide sequence: TGCGCCAGCAGCTTGGACGGGACAGGAGAAGAGACCCAGTACTTC. The chain joins TRBV5-1 to TRBJ2-5, with 8 nucleotides matching TRBD1. Germline assignment: CDR1 SGHRS and CDR2 YFSETQ. After removal of 0 bases from V and 3 bases from J, the junction contained 4 bases not matched to a gene. The CDR3 has 15 amino acids.